Shown below are 30 T cell receptor beta chains from a single sample sequenced in a study of molecular identifiers for immune sequencing clone quantification (dated by TCRdb to 2016 to 2019). The receptor library was made with PCR. Sequencer: Illumina HiSeq 4000. Starting from the raw public reads, TCRdb applied fastp trimming at Q25, assembled clones with MiXCR and retained in-frame beta chains. All rows with the same CDR3 protein become a single entry with the most common DNA and genes. Recorded for this sample are roughly 93,000 distinct CDR3 sequences; around 19% of them occurred a single time. The top ten clonotypes cover around 0.8% of the sample. The sample taken for sequencing was naive CD8+ T cells from blood, with Jurkat cell RNA spiked in. The cell subset or site label here, explained by the study, means: FACS-sorted CD8+CD4-CCR7+CD45RA+ naive T cells. These TCRs come from a human donor in good health. Some libraries in this study had Jurkat cell RNA spiked in.

Notes on this clonotype: A clone one base away is much larger, so this may be a read error. V gene TRBV9 combines with J gene TRBJ2-3, with unresolved D. V dropped 0 bases and J dropped 2 bases, with 10 bases sitting between them. This CDR3 is 15 amino acids long. Germline values: CDR1 SGDLS, CDR2 YYNGEE. The CDR3 region is CASSVDNQSTDTQYF. CDR3 DNA sequence: TGTGCCAGCAGCGTAGATAACCAATCCACAGATACGCAGTATTTT.

The chain links TRBV18 to TRBJ2-7; TRBD2 matches at 8 bases. CDR3 length equals 14 residues. Germline CDR1 is KGHSH and CDR2 is LQKENI. J lost 6 bases, V lost 6 bases, and 10 bases had no gene match. The CDR3 spells CASSPREGPGEQYF. The CDR3, as DNA: TGTGCCAGCTCCCCCCGGGAGGGCCCCGGCGAGCAGTACTTC.

The sample holds a few counts of this clonotype. The chain uses TRBV6-2 or TRBV6-3 and TRBJ1-2; D not certain. Germline V lookup: CDR1 MNHEY, CDR2 SVGEGT. V lost 0 bases and J lost 5, with 10 bases in between. The CDR3 is 14 amino acids. The DNA of the CDR3 is TGTGCCAGCAGTTACTCGATATTGGCGTATGGCTACACCTTC. It specifies CASSYSILAYGYTF.

This clonotype was observed many times. The chain is built from TRBV20-1 and TRBJ1-1; D may be TRBD1 (6 bases). This CDR3 region has 14 residues. With 3 bases removed from V and 0 bases from J, the gap between germline ends came to 11 bases. Germline CDR1 is DFQATT and CDR2 is SNEGSKA (reference sequence). CDR3 coding DNA: TGCAGTGCTAGCCCACAGGGCCTGAACACTGAAGCTTTCTTT. This translates into CSASPQGLNTEAFF.

This clonotype was detected many times. The V and J genes are TRBV5-1 and TRBJ1-2, with D possibly TRBD1 on 6 matching bases. The germline V gene encodes CDR1 SGHRS and CDR2 YFSETQ. The CDR3 sequence is 14 residues long. Trimming shortened V by 0 bases and J by 6 bases, and 12 bases separated the two germline ends. The CDR3 DNA sequence: TGCGCCAGCAGCTTGGAGGCAGGGGCGAATGGCTACACCTTC. Translating it yields CASSLEAGANGYTF.

Ten or more counts support this clonotype. V is TRBV7-6 and J is TRBJ2-7; the D is unclear. CDR3 length: 14 amino acids. The germline V gene has CDR1 SGHVS and CDR2 FNYEAQ. The V and J ends lost 0 bases and 3 bases respectively, with 9 bases between them. CDR3 DNA: TGTGCCAGCAGCTTAGCTTCCCAATTCTACGAGCAGTACTTC. Translated: CASSLASQFYEQYF.

This clonotype has just a few counts. Its ends do not fully match the called genes, so a read error is possible. This chain joins TRBV2 and TRBJ2-1; the D gene is possibly TRBD1 (5 bases). The length of the CDR3 is 16 residues. Germline V CDR1 and CDR2: SNHLY, FYNNEI. For the CDR3, the DNA is TGTGCCAGCAGTGACCTGACAGTCACTTCCTACAATGAGCAGTCCTTC. The encoded protein is CASSDLTVTSYNEQSF.

This clonotype was seen ten or more times. Here the CDR3 reads CASSTAADRGNQPQHF. The CDR3 nucleotides are TGTGCCAGCAGCACGGCCGCGGACAGGGGGAATCAGCCCCAGCATTTT. The gene calls are TRBV5-8 and TRBJ1-5, with 10 bases lining up with TRBD1. Germline CDR1 is SGHTS and CDR2 is YDEGEE. V was clipped by 4 bases and J by 4 bases; unmatched bases: 8. The CDR3 covers 16 residues.

This clonotype was counted many times. This CDR3 reads CASSQGFPMNTEAFF. The CDR3 DNA is TGCGCCAGCAGCCAGGGGTTCCCTATGAACACTGAAGCTTTCTTT. The rearrangement links TRBV4-1 to TRBJ1-1; no clear D gene. Germline CDR1 and CDR2: MGHRA and YSYEKL. The CDR3 covers 15 residues. The germline V and J ends were trimmed by 3 bases and 0 bases, with 11 bases remaining between them.

This clonotype was seen many times. V usage is TRBV9 and J usage is TRBJ2-1; 13 positions match TRBD2. J was trimmed by 7 bases and V by 2 bases; bases with no gene match: 3. The CDR3 sequence is 15 residues long. CDR1 is SGDLS, CDR2 YYNGEE, per germline. CDR3 bases: TGTGCCAGCAGCGTTGGGACTAGCGGGGAAAATGAGCAGTTCTTC. Translation gives CASSVGTSGENEQFF.

This clonotype occurred many times. CDR3 in amino acids: CASRPGLADTDTQYF. The CDR3 DNA follows: TGTGCCAGCAGACCGGGACTAGCGGACACAGATACGCAGTATTTT. The chain carries TRBV12-3 or TRBV12-4 and TRBJ2-3; 11 positions match TRBD2. The V and J ends lost 6 bases and 2 bases, in that order; junction bases with no gene match: 4. The CDR3 is 15 residues long.

In the case of this clonotype: It may be a read error: a sequence one base away is much more abundant. This chain's CDR3 is CATATGATTGELFF. The CDR3 nucleotides read TGTGCCACCGCGACAGGGGCCACCACCGGGGAGCTGTTTTTT. The chain carries TRBV19 and TRBJ2-2; 8 nucleotides align to TRBD1. From germline, CDR1 is LNHDA and CDR2 SQIVND (reference sequence). J lost 4 bases, V lost 10 bases, and 8 bases had no gene match. The CDR3 spans 14 residues.

This clonotype was counted only a few times. The chain combines TRBV10-3 with TRBJ2-1, with 10 bases that match TRBD2. CDR3 length: 16 residues. The germline V gene has CDR1 ENHRY and CDR2 SYGVKD. Losses at the gene ends were 2 bases for V and 3 bases for J; bases not matched to a gene: 4. The DNA of the CDR3 is TGTGCCATCAGTGAGATGGCTAGCGGGAGCTACAATGAGCAGTTCTTC. Translation gives CAISEMASGSYNEQFF.

This clonotype was counted a single time. This may be a read error, as it is one base from a much larger clone. The chain couples TRBV27 to TRBJ1-4, with D perhaps matching TRBD1 (6 bases). Germline V gives CDR1 MNHEY, CDR2 SMNVEV (reference sequence). The V end was cut by 4 bases, the J end by 7 bases, with 10 bases between. This CDR3 has 13 amino acids. The CDR3 nucleotides read TGTGCCAGCAGTTCTCCAGGGGCTGAAAAACTGTTTTTT. It is translated as CASSSPGAEKLFF.

The chain has TRBV27 and TRBJ2-7; D might be TRBD1 (6 bases). Trimming shortened V by 6 bases and J by 7 bases, and 22 bases separated the two germline ends. This CDR3 is 15 amino acids long. The germline V gene encodes CDR1 MNHEY and CDR2 SMNVEV (reference sequence). The DNA for the CDR3 is TGTGCCAGCAGCGCTACACCCACAGGGCTTGGGGAGCAGTACTTC. Protein: CASSATPTGLGEQYF.

This clonotype is judged medium-sized. This chain links TRBV7-9 with TRBJ2-7; D gene uncertain. The CDR3 length is 11 residues. Germline CDR1 reads SEHNR; CDR2 reads FQNEAQ (reference sequence). With 5 bases removed from V and 3 bases from J, the gap between germline ends came to 5 bases. The CDR3 coding sequence is TGTGCCAGCAGCCCCGGCTACGAGCAGTACTTC. This translates into CASSPGYEQYF.

There are many counts of this clonotype. The genes are TRBV29-1 and TRBJ2-7, with 15 bases fitting TRBD2. The CDR3 spans 17 residues. The V gene's germline CDR1 is SQVTM and CDR2 ANQGSEA. V lost 0 bases, J lost 2 bases, and 5 bases stayed unmatched. In DNA form, the CDR3 reads TGCAGCGTTGAAGAAGGACTAGCGGGGGGGATCCCCTACGAGCAGTACTTC. Its translation is CSVEEGLAGGIPYEQYF.

This clonotype was found once. A much larger clone sits a single nucleotide away, making a read error possible. The gene calls are TRBV11-3 and TRBJ2-5; 7 nucleotides line up with TRBD1. The CDR3 totals 15 residues. CDR1 SGHNT and CDR2 YENEEA come from the germline V gene. In nucleotides, the CDR3 is TGTGCCAGCAGCCCTCGGGACAGCTCCAAAGAGACCCAGCACTTC. The encoded protein is CASSPRDSSKETQHF.

The chain links TRBV10-2 to TRBJ2-5, with D unresolved. The CDR3 covers 14 residues. The V end was cut by 6 bases, the J end by 0 bases, with 11 bases between. The germline CDR1 and CDR2 sequences are WSHSY and SAAADI. The CDR3 nucleotides read TGCGCCAGCAGGGCCACCGGACACCAAGAGACCCAGTACTTC. Translated, it gives CASRATGHQETQYF.

This clonotype was recorded at least ten times. This rearrangement joins TRBV28 to TRBJ2-3; 12 bases fit TRBD2. Losses at the gene ends were 5 bases for V and 3 bases for J; bases not matched to a gene: 6. Germline V lookup: CDR1 MDHEN, CDR2 SYDVKM. The CDR3 totals 16 residues. In DNA form, the CDR3 reads TGTGCCAGCAGTGACGGACTAGCGGGAATGACAGATACGCAGTATTTT. This sequence encodes CASSDGLAGMTDTQYF.

In this sample, this clonotype turned up many times. The gene calls are TRBV6-2 or TRBV6-3 and TRBJ2-7; the D gene is possibly TRBD2 (5 bases). Germline assignment: CDR1 MNHEY and CDR2 SVGEGT. The V and J ends lost 4 bases and 3 bases respectively, with 22 bases between them. The CDR3 is 17 amino acids. The CDR3 DNA follows: TGTGCCAGCAGTTCCACCCGAACTTACTCTGACTACTACGAGCAGTACTTC. The encoded protein is CASSSTRTYSDYYEQYF.

Regarding this clonotype: Possible read error: a much larger clone is one base away. The rearrangement joins TRBV19 to TRBJ1-1; 9 bases map to TRBD1. Germline V gene lookup returns CDR1 LNHDA and CDR2 SQIVND (reference sequence). This CDR3 region has 14 residues. The chain's CDR3 is CASSIATGGTETFF. In nucleotides, the CDR3 is TGTGCCAGTAGTATAGCCACAGGGGGCACTGAAACTTTCTTT.

This clonotype was picked up many times. V gene TRBV7-9 combines with J gene TRBJ1-5, with 7 bases fitting TRBD1. Looked up from germline, CDR1 is SEHNR and CDR2 is FQNEAQ (reference sequence). V lost 7 bases, J lost 4 bases, and 7 bases stayed unmatched. The CDR3 is 14 residues long. CDR3 sequence: CASTPTGTNQPQHF. CDR3 nucleotide sequence: TGTGCCAGCACTCCGACAGGGACGAATCAGCCCCAGCATTTT.

This clonotype was found many times. The chain combines TRBV5-5 with TRBJ2-2; D unresolved. The V and J ends lost 6 bases and 2 bases respectively, with 11 bases between them. Germline V CDR1 and CDR2: SGHKS, YYEKEE (reference sequence). CDR3 length: 14 residues. The chain's CDR3 is CASNGPDNTGELFF. CDR3 nucleotides: TGTGCCAGCAATGGGCCAGATAACACCGGGGAGCTGTTTTTT.

In this sample, this clonotype turned up many times. The chain joins TRBV28 to TRBJ2-7; TRBD2 might be the D (5 bases). This CDR3 region has 12 residues. Germline lookup yields CDR1 MDHEN and CDR2 SYDVKM. Trimming stripped 2 bases from V and 6 bases from J, with 8 bases between. The CDR3 nucleotides are TGTGCCAGCAGTTTACTAGCTAGCGAGCAGTACTTC. As protein: CASSLLASEQYF.

This clonotype was counted many times. V usage is TRBV28 and J usage is TRBJ2-7, with a possible D match to TRBD2 (6 bases). Germline V gene lookup returns CDR1 MDHEN and CDR2 SYDVKM. This CDR3 is 13 amino acids long. V lost 6 bases, J lost 2 bases, and 11 bases lay in between. The CDR3 sequence: CASRGGMTYEQYF. The CDR3 coding sequence is TGTGCCAGCAGGGGGGGAATGACCTACGAGCAGTACTTC.

This clonotype was picked up many times. The chain carries TRBV28 and TRBJ1-1; D gene ambiguous. The V end lost 6 bases, the J end lost 2 bases, and 13 bases lay between the germline ends. The length of the CDR3 is 14 residues. The germline gives CDR1 MDHEN, CDR2 SYDVKM. CDR3 nucleotides: TGTGCCAGCAGACCCGCCCGGGTCAACACTGAAGCTTTCTTT. Encoded protein: CASRPARVNTEAFF.

Concerning this clonotype itself: A much bigger clone sits one base away, suggesting this may be a read error. This chain connects TRBV20-1 to TRBJ2-1; no clear D. This CDR3 has 16 amino acids. Germline CDR1 DFQATT, CDR2 SNEGSKA (reference sequence). V lost 5 bases and J lost 2, with 19 bases in between. The CDR3 reads CSAAASVAETYNEQFF. CDR3 bases: TGCAGTGCTGCCGCATCGGTTGCGGAAACCTACAATGAGCAGTTCTTC.

This clonotype was detected many times. The genes are TRBV13 and TRBJ1-1; unclear D gene. Germline CDR1 is PRHDT and CDR2 is FYEKMQ (reference sequence). The CDR3 covers 16 residues. V lost 5 bases and J 1 base, leaving 17 bases between the germline ends. The CDR3 sequence is CASSPSPETRNTEAFF. The CDR3 coding sequence is TGTGCCAGCAGCCCATCCCCCGAGACAAGGAACACTGAAGCTTTCTTT.

This clonotype was observed a handful of times. This may be a read error: a much more frequent sequence differs by one nucleotide. This chain connects TRBV7-2 to TRBJ2-1; D might be TRBD1 (6 bases). Trimming removed 3 bases from V and 8 bases from J, with 17 bases in between. CDR1 and CDR2 (germline): SGHTA, FQGNSA. The CDR3 consists of 15 residues. In nucleotides, the CDR3 is TGTGCCAGCAGCTTCTGGGCAGGGGCGTTCGATGAGCAGTTCTTC. Translation: CASSFWAGAFDEQFF.